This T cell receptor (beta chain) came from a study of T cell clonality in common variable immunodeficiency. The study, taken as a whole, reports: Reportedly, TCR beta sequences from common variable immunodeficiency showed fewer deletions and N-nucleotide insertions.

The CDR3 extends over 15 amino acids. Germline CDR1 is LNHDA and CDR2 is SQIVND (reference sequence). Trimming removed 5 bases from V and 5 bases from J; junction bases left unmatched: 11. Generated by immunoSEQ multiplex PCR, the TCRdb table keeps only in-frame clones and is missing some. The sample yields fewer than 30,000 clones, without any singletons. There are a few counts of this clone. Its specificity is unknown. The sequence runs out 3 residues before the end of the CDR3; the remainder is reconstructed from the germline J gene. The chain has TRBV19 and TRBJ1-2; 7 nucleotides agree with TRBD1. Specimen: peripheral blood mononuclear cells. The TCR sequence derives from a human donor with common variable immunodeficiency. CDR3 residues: CASSPRKDRIYGYTF. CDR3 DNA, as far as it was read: TGTGCCAGTAGTCCCCGGAAGGACAGGATATATGGC. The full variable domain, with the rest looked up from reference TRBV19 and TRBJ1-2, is DGGITQSPKYLFRKEGQNVTLSCEQNLNHDAMYWYRQDPGQGLRLIYYSQIVNDFQKGDIAEGYSVSREKKESFPLTVTSAQKNPTAFYLCASSPRKDRIYGYTFGSGTRLTVV.